The next 15 T cell receptor beta chains were all read from a single sample in a study of CD8+ T cells in alopecia areata. Isolated RNA was reverse transcribed into cDNA used as the sequencing template. TCRdb's table, derived via immunoSEQ multiplex PCR, lists solely in-frame clones and lacks some. This sample carries about 30,000 clones, less than 65% of them seen once, and the ten largest clones take around 17%. Sequencing was done on a sample of NKG2D-high CD8+ T cells sorted from blood. These receptors were taken from a human donor with alopecia areata.

V is TRBV2 and J is TRBJ2-5, with D possibly matching TRBD1 (6 bases). The CDR3 sequence is 17 residues long. Germline lookup yields CDR1 SNHLY and CDR2 FYNNEI. The V and J ends lost 0 bases and 0 bases respectively, with 14 bases between them. The CDR3 spells CASSEAPGDRYQETQYF. The CDR3 nucleotides read TGTGCCAGCAGTGAAGCGCCAGGGGATCGCTACCAAGAGACCCAGTACTTC.

The genes are TRBV5-5 and TRBJ2-1, with 11 bases lining up with TRBD2. From germline, CDR1 is SGHKS and CDR2 YYEKEE (reference sequence). CDR3 length: 15 amino acids. Losses at the gene ends were 7 bases for V and 3 bases for J; bases not matched to a gene: 6. CDR3 region: CASGPSGRIYNEQFF. The DNA of the CDR3 is TGTGCCAGCGGTCCTAGCGGGAGGATCTACAATGAGCAGTTCTTC.

This clone was seen a few times. This rearrangement joins TRBV29-1 to TRBJ2-3; possible D gene TRBD2, 7 bases. CDR3 length equals 12 residues. Germline assignment: CDR1 SQVTM and CDR2 ANQGSEA. V gave up 4 bases and J gave up 8 bases, with 13 bases separating them. CDR3 in amino acids: CSVVGGQGTQYF. The CDR3 region has the DNA TGCAGCGTTGTGGGGGGGCAGGGTACGCAGTATTTT.

This clone was observed a few times. The V and J genes are TRBV7-9 and TRBJ2-7, with 7 bases matching TRBD1. Germline V lookup: CDR1 SEHNR, CDR2 FQNEAQ (reference sequence). The V gene end was trimmed by 5 bases and the J gene end by 0 bases; junction bases not matched to a gene: 4. This CDR3 is built from 14 residues. CDR3 DNA: TGTGCCAGCAGCATGACAGGGATCTCCTACGAGCAGTACTTC. This sequence encodes CASSMTGISYEQYF.

On this clone: Additional DNA sequences in this sample encode the identical CDR3. This chain joins TRBV27 and TRBJ2-7, with D perhaps TRBD2 (6 bases). There are 13 residues in the CDR3. In germline, CDR1 is MNHEY, CDR2 SMNVEV (reference sequence). V was clipped by 2 bases and J by 3 bases, with 8 bases between them. DNA for the CDR3: TGTGCCAGCAGTTTAGGGGGGAGCTACGAGCAGTACTTC. This encodes CASSLGGSYEQYF.

The chain couples TRBV29-1 to TRBJ1-2; 7 bases match TRBD1. The CDR3 has 14 amino acids. Trimming took 3 bases from V and 0 from J; bases not matched to a gene: 4. Per germline, CDR1 SQVTM and CDR2 ANQGSEA. CDR3 in amino acids: CSVEGTVANYGYTF. CDR3 bases: TGCAGCGTTGAGGGGACAGTCGCTAACTATGGCTACACCTTC.

The V gene is TRBV29-1, the J gene TRBJ2-7, with 9 bases aligning to TRBD1. This CDR3 spans 14 amino acids. CDR1 is SQVTM, CDR2 ANQGSEA, per germline. The V segment lost 7 bases and the J segment 2 bases; nucleotides outside the gene matches: 9. The CDR3 coding sequence is TGCAGCGGCATAGGGACAGGGACACCCTACGAGCAGTACTTC. It specifies CSGIGTGTPYEQYF.

The gene calls are TRBV9 and TRBJ2-2; D remains ambiguous. V dropped 4 bases and J dropped 4 bases, with 14 bases sitting between them. Per the germline V gene, CDR1 is SGDLS and CDR2 is YYNGEE. There are 15 residues in the CDR3. The CDR3 region has the DNA TGTGCCAGCAGCCCGTATTGGGGTAGCACCGGGGAGCTGTTTTTT. Residues: CASSPYWGSTGELFF.

As concerns this clone: Mismatch with germline at one junction end may stem from a read error. This sequence joins TRBV4-1 and TRBJ2-1; 9 bases align to TRBD1. Germline V CDR1 and CDR2: MGHRA, YSYEKL. This CDR3 is 15 amino acids long. CDR3 nucleotides: TGCGCCAGCAGCTCCACCGGGACAGGGTACACTGAGCAGTTCTTC. Amino acids: CASSSTGTGYTEQFF.

The chain couples TRBV29-1 to TRBJ2-7, with TRBD2 matching 12 bases. CDR3 length equals 12 residues. Trimming took 4 bases from V and 5 from J; bases not matched to a gene: 0. CDR1 and CDR2 from the germline V gene are SQVTM and ANQGSEA. DNA of the CDR3: TGCAGCGTTGGACTAGCGGGAGACGAGCAGTACTTC. It codes for CSVGLAGDEQYF.

V gene TRBV18 combines with J gene TRBJ2-3, with 9 positions matching TRBD2. V shed 3 bases and J 6 bases; nucleotides not matched to a gene: 13. From germline, CDR1 is KGHSH and CDR2 LQKENI. This CDR3 spans 17 amino acids. The CDR3 bases are TGTGCCAGCTCACCTGTGGGTAGCGGGAGATCAGCTGATACGCAGTATTTT. Amino acid sequence: CASSPVGSGRSADTQYF.

J is TRBJ2-5 and V is TRBV7-3; 9 bases agree with TRBD2. Germline values: CDR1 SGHTA, CDR2 FQGTGA. This CDR3 has 15 amino acids. V lost 2 bases and J lost 2; bases outside the gene matches: 3. CDR3 DNA sequence: TGTGCCAGCAGCTTAGGGCTAGCGGGGCAAGAGACCCAGTACTTC. As protein: CASSLGLAGQETQYF.

The rearrangement uses TRBV27 and TRBJ2-7, with TRBD1 matching over 9 bases. The length of the CDR3 is 14 residues. Germline-derived CDR1 and CDR2 are MNHEY and SMNVEV (reference sequence). The V and J ends lost 5 bases and 7 bases, in that order; junction bases with no gene match: 9. The CDR3 reads CASSAGTGLWEQYF. The DNA of the CDR3 is TGTGCCAGCAGTGCCGGGACAGGGCTGTGGGAGCAGTACTTC.

This sequence joins TRBV5-4 and TRBJ2-3, with 11 bases that match TRBD2. The V gene's germline CDR1 is SGHNT and CDR2 YYREEE (reference sequence). This CDR3 is built from 15 residues. V trimming: 9 bases; J trimming: 3 bases; junction bases outside the gene matches: 9. DNA of the CDR3: TGTGCCATCTATCCGGCTAGCGGGGGGACAGATACGCAGTATTTT. This codes for CAIYPASGGTDTQYF.

The sample holds a few counts of this clone. The chain has TRBV7-2 and TRBJ2-1; no definite D call. The CDR3 loop spans 12 amino acids. Germline V lookup: CDR1 SGHTA, CDR2 FQGNSA. V gave up 5 bases and J gave up 8 bases, with 10 bases separating them. DNA for the CDR3: TGTGCCAGCAGCCTCCGTTCGGATGAGCAGTTCTTC. It translates to CASSLRSDEQFF.